Presented here are 32 T cell receptor beta chains from one specimen sequenced in a study of response to subunit inactivated influenza vaccine. From the RT-PCR reads, TCRdb called clonotypes with MiXCR, one entry per CDR3 protein. The data show about 530,000 distinct CDR3 sequences, about an eighth seen once. The specimen was PBMCs from blood, collected on the day of vaccination. The source is a man aged 50 to 60 who received an inactivated influenza vaccine.

To note about this clonotype: Since a much larger clone is just one base distant, this may be a read error. CDR3 coding DNA: TGTGCCAGCTCACCATCAACTAGCGGGATTGTCGGGGAGCTGTTTTTT. Translated, it gives CASSPSTSGIVGELFF. The chain links TRBV18 to TRBJ2-2, with TRBD2 matching over 10 bases. The CDR3 length is 16 residues. V lost 2 bases and J lost 7; bases outside the gene matches: 7. The V gene's germline CDR1 is KGHSH and CDR2 LQKENI.

The chain has TRBV11-2 and TRBJ1-2; D perhaps matches TRBD1 (5 bases). CDR1 SGHAT and CDR2 FQNNGV come from the germline V gene. The CDR3 spans 13 residues. The V and J ends lost 4 bases and 5 bases respectively, with 11 bases between them. CDR3 DNA: TGTGCCAGCAGCTCGGGACCTGGTTATGGCTACACCTTC. Its protein is CASSSGPGYGYTF.

This clonotype was recorded a few times. This rearrangement joins TRBV27 to TRBJ2-5; TRBD2 matches at 7 bases. Germline V CDR1 and CDR2: MNHEY, SMNVEV (reference sequence). Losses at the gene ends were 5 bases for V and 2 bases for J; bases not matched to a gene: 11. The CDR3 runs to 16 residues. The CDR3 region has the DNA TGTGCCAGCAGTCTCGGGAGGACTATCCGACAAGAGACCCAGTACTTC. Residues: CASSLGRTIRQETQYF.

The chain combines TRBV12-3 or TRBV12-4 with TRBJ2-3, with D possibly matching TRBD2 (6 bases). The V end lost 6 bases, the J end lost 2 bases, and 15 bases lay between the germline ends. The CDR3 contains 15 residues. CDR3 DNA sequence: TGTGCCAGCAGGCGTACTAGCAGTTACACAGATACGCAGTATTTT. As protein: CASRRTSSYTDTQYF.

This clonotype was counted between two and nine times. The chain recombines TRBV25-1 with TRBJ1-2; the D gene is possibly TRBD1 (6 bases). Germline lookup yields CDR1 MGHDK and CDR2 SYGVNS. The CDR3 runs to 13 residues. The germline V and J ends were trimmed by 8 bases and 4 bases, with 14 bases remaining between them. The CDR3 is CASDGGTPYGYTF. The CDR3 DNA is TGTGCCAGCGACGGTGGGACACCCTATGGCTACACCTTC.

This chain joins TRBV27 and TRBJ2-5; D is unresolved. The CDR3 is 13 residues long. Between the trimmed V and J ends, which lost 1 base and 5 bases, there was a span of 8 bases. The germline gives CDR1 MNHEY, CDR2 SMNVEV (reference sequence). The CDR3 protein is CASSLYGLETQYF. The DNA for the CDR3 is TGTGCCAGCAGTTTATATGGGCTGGAGACCCAGTACTTC.

This clonotype appeared a few times. This chain links TRBV11-2 with TRBJ2-1; D unresolved. The germline V and J ends were trimmed by 5 bases and 12 bases, with 14 bases remaining between them. Germline lookup yields CDR1 SGHAT and CDR2 FQNNGV. The CDR3 sequence is 12 residues long. Here the CDR3 reads CASSPTALRQFF. CDR3 nucleotides: TGTGCCAGCAGCCCGACCGCCCTTAGGCAGTTCTTC. Full variable domain (outside the CDR3, taken from reference TRBV11-2 and TRBJ2-1): EAGVAQSPRYKIIEKRQSVAFWCNPISGHATLYWYQQILGQGPKLLIQFQNNGVVDDSQLPKDRFSAERLKGVDSTLKIQPAKLEDSAVYLCASSPTALRQFFGPGTRLTVL.

This chain uses TRBV6-2 or TRBV6-3 with TRBJ1-5; TRBD1 agrees at 8 bases. V shed 2 bases and J 1 base; nucleotides not matched to a gene: 10. Germline CDR1 is MNHEY and CDR2 is SVGEGT. This CDR3 contains 18 residues. The CDR3 region is CASSYRYAGQGSNQPQHF. CDR3 nucleotides: TGTGCCAGCAGTTACCGATATGCAGGACAGGGCAGCAATCAGCCCCAGCATTTT.

This clonotype was counted at least ten times. The chain links TRBV7-2 to TRBJ2-1; D remains unclear. Germline V gives CDR1 SGHTA, CDR2 FQGNSA. V lost 8 bases to trimming and J lost 0 bases, with 14 bases between them. The CDR3 runs 15 residues. CDR3 sequence (DNA): TGTGCCAGCCGCTCGGGCCGGAGCTCCTACAATGAGCAGTTCTTC. Protein product: CASRSGRSSYNEQFF.

This clonotype occurred once. This chain connects TRBV12-3 or TRBV12-4 to TRBJ2-1; 8 nucleotides line up with TRBD2. The V segment lost 7 bases and the J segment 6 bases; nucleotides outside the gene matches: 11. The CDR3 has 15 residues. DNA of the CDR3: TGTGCCAGCAAACTAGCGGACCTACTGCGCAATGAGCAGTTCTTC. Its protein is CASKLADLLRNEQFF.

This clonotype was observed a few times. The chain carries TRBV20-1 and TRBJ2-1, with 15 bases matching TRBD2. In germline, CDR1 is DFQATT, CDR2 SNEGSKA (reference sequence). The V and J ends lost 4 bases and 1 base, in that order; junction bases with no gene match: 5. The CDR3 loop spans 17 amino acids. The CDR3 spells CSATGTSGGFSYNEQFF. CDR3 coding DNA: TGCAGTGCTACCGGGACTAGCGGGGGGTTTTCCTACAATGAGCAGTTCTTC.

The V call is TRBV20-1, the J call TRBJ2-3, with 10 bases identical to TRBD2. Germline CDR1 reads DFQATT; CDR2 reads SNEGSKA (reference sequence). V lost 5 bases, J lost 0 bases, and 2 bases stayed unmatched. The CDR3 runs to 14 residues. This CDR3 reads CSAFSGGSTDTQYF. CDR3 DNA: TGCAGTGCTTTTAGCGGGGGGAGCACAGATACGCAGTATTTT.

This clonotype has a handful of counts. This chain uses TRBV12-3 or TRBV12-4 with TRBJ2-7; D could derive from TRBD1 or TRBD2 (5 bases each). Deletions cut 6 bases from V and 3 bases from J, with 9 bases between. This CDR3 is 12 amino acids long. The CDR3 bases are TGTGCCAGCAGACAGGCGGGCTACGAGCAGTACTTC. Translation gives CASRQAGYEQYF.

This clonotype has only a few counts. The V gene is TRBV12-3 or TRBV12-4, the J gene TRBJ2-3; D may be TRBD1 or TRBD2 (5 bases each). This CDR3 spans 16 amino acids. Between the trimmed V and J ends, which lost 6 bases and 7 bases, there was a span of 23 bases. CDR3 sequence: CASSLQRRLGGYTQYF. Written as DNA, the CDR3 is TGTGCCAGCAGCCTCCAGAGGCGGCTTGGGGGATATACGCAGTATTTT.

The chain recombines TRBV5-1 with TRBJ2-7, with D possibly called TRBD1 or TRBD2 (6 bases each). This CDR3 has 12 amino acids. V lost 5 bases to trimming and J lost 6 bases, with 12 bases between them. The germline V gene encodes CDR1 SGHRS and CDR2 YFSETQ. In DNA, the CDR3 is TGCGCCAGCAGTAGAGGGGGAGGCGAGCAGTACTTC. Translated, it gives CASSRGGGEQYF. The full variable domain, completed using reference TRBV5-1 and TRBJ2-7, is KAGVTQTPRYLIKTRGQQVTLSCSPISGHRSVSWYQQTPGQGLQFLFEYFSETQRNKGNFPGRFSGRQFSNSRSEMNVSTLELGDSALYLCASSRGGGEQYFGPGTRLTVT.

The chain couples TRBV5-1 to TRBJ2-7; 9 positions agree with TRBD2. The J segment lost 7 bases and the V segment lost 3 bases, leaving 14 bases of the junction unmatched. CDR3 length: 16 amino acids. Germline loops: CDR1 SGHRS, CDR2 YFSETQ. CDR3 nucleotides: TGCGCCAGCAGCTATGGGGTGACTAGCGGCGCGGGGGAGCAGTACTTC. Its protein is CASSYGVTSGAGEQYF.

This chain connects TRBV9 to TRBJ1-1; a possible D gene is TRBD1 (6 bases). This CDR3 comprises 16 residues. Germline V gene sequence: CDR1 SGDLS, CDR2 YYNGEE. Trimming left V 1 base short and J 7 bases short, with 20 bases between. The CDR3 sequence is CASSVTSGGGFGEAFF. The CDR3 nucleotides are TGTGCCAGCAGCGTAACCTCTGGGGGCGGGTTCGGTGAAGCTTTCTTT.

This chain joins TRBV28 and TRBJ2-1; 11 bases line up with TRBD1. There are 18 residues in the CDR3. Germline V gene data show CDR1 as MDHEN and CDR2 as SYDVKM. V lost 3 bases and J lost 7; bases outside the gene matches: 14. CDR3 loop: CASSFLTRDRGGKNEQFF. CDR3 DNA: TGTGCCAGCAGTTTCCTCACCAGGGACAGGGGGGGTAAGAATGAGCAGTTCTTC.

This clonotype appeared a few times. V and J are TRBV12-3 or TRBV12-4 and TRBJ2-3; D is ambiguous. The CDR3 contains 13 residues. With 2 bases removed from V and 3 bases from J, the gap between germline ends came to 6 bases. For the CDR3, the DNA is TGTGCCAGCAGTTTACTGGCGACAGATACGCAGTATTTT. It specifies CASSLLATDTQYF.

V is TRBV12-3 or TRBV12-4 and J is TRBJ2-2; D is unclear. This CDR3 has 15 residues. Between the trimmed V and J ends, which lost 3 bases and 4 bases, there was a span of 12 bases. The CDR3 nucleotides are TGTGCCAGCAGTTTGGTTTCTCCGGGCACCGGGGAGCTGTTTTTT. Amino acids: CASSLVSPGTGELFF.

There are a few counts of this clonotype. This sequence joins TRBV7-9 and TRBJ1-1; no definite D call. There are 12 residues in the CDR3. Trimming cost V 5 bases and J 6 bases, with 10 bases left between them. Looked up from germline, CDR1 is SEHNR and CDR2 is FQNEAQ (reference sequence). CDR3 bases: TGTGCCAGCAGCCCGAGGCTGCCTGAAGCTTTCTTT. Translated: CASSPRLPEAFF.

This clonotype has a handful of counts. The chain carries TRBV29-1 and TRBJ2-2; D call uncertain. CDR1 and CDR2 from the germline V gene are SQVTM and ANQGSEA. Trimming pared 7 bases from V and 6 bases from J, leaving 9 bases between. The CDR3 is 11 residues long. CDR3 in DNA: TGCAGCGCTTTAGAGGCCGGGGAGCTGTTTTTT. This gives the protein CSALEAGELFF.

The V call is TRBV18, the J call TRBJ2-2, with D perhaps matching TRBD1 or TRBD2 (5 bases each). The V gene lost 7 bases and the J gene lost 0 bases, with 9 bases spanning the gap. The CDR3 is made up of 14 amino acids. In germline, CDR1 is KGHSH, CDR2 LQKENI. In DNA form, the CDR3 reads TGTGCCAGCTTAGGGACGGCGAACACCGGGGAGCTGTTTTTT. Its protein product is CASLGTANTGELFF.

This clonotype was picked up a small number of times. This chain uses TRBV6-1 with TRBJ2-7; TRBD1 aligns across 10 bases. Germline CDR1 is MNHNS and CDR2 is SASEGT. After removal of 5 bases from V and 4 bases from J, the junction contained 8 bases not matched to a gene. The CDR3 has 15 residues. The CDR3 sequence: CASSTVRDRGYEQYF. In DNA form, the CDR3 reads TGTGCCAGCAGTACAGTCCGGGACAGGGGTTACGAGCAGTACTTC.

V usage is TRBV11-2 and J usage is TRBJ1-5; tentatively, D is TRBD1 (5 bases). Germline V lookup: CDR1 SGHAT, CDR2 FQNNGV. Trimming left V 5 bases short and J 7 bases short, with 15 bases between. The CDR3 spans 14 residues. The CDR3 loop is CASSPSHGAQPQHF. The DNA for the CDR3 is TGTGCCAGCAGCCCGTCGCATGGGGCCCAGCCCCAGCATTTT.

This chain connects TRBV20-1 to TRBJ1-1; a possible D gene is TRBD1 (5 bases). V lost 5 bases to trimming and J lost 0 bases, with 19 bases between them. The germline V gene has CDR1 DFQATT and CDR2 SNEGSKA (reference sequence). The CDR3 is made up of 16 amino acids. For the CDR3, the DNA is TGCAGTGCTTCGGTCGGGGACGGATTAATGAACACTGAAGCTTTCTTT. Translated, it gives CSASVGDGLMNTEAFF.

This rearrangement joins TRBV5-1 to TRBJ2-5; D gene unclear. Germline CDR1 reads SGHRS; CDR2 reads YFSETQ. The CDR3 is 14 residues long. Trimming removed 3 bases from V and 5 bases from J, with 14 bases in between. The CDR3 bases are TGCGCCAGCAGCTCGGCGCCGGACGGGGAGACCCAGTACTTC. Translated, it gives CASSSAPDGETQYF.

CDR3: CASSPTPAPYEQYF. CDR3 DNA: TGTGCCAGCAGTCCCACGCCGGCCCCTTACGAGCAGTACTTC. J is TRBJ2-7 and V is TRBV28, with unresolved D. The CDR3 spans 14 residues. Trimming removed 5 bases at V and 4 bases at J, with 15 bases between. The germline V gene has CDR1 MDHEN and CDR2 SYDVKM.

This clonotype was seen ten or more times. Here the CDR3 reads CSVEAWDGYNEQFF. As DNA, the CDR3 is TGCAGCGTTGAGGCGTGGGACGGCTACAATGAGCAGTTCTTC. The rearrangement links TRBV29-1 to TRBJ2-1; D assignment may be TRBD1 or TRBD2 (5 bases each). The ends were cut back, 3 bases at V and 3 bases at J, with 12 bases in the middle. CDR3 size: 14 residues. Germline V gene sequence: CDR1 SQVTM, CDR2 ANQGSEA.

This clonotype was recorded many times. V is TRBV6-2 or TRBV6-3 and J is TRBJ2-4; D unclear. V was clipped by 5 bases and J by 0 bases, with 11 bases between them. Germline values: CDR1 MNHEY, CDR2 SVGEGT. CDR3 length equals 15 residues. CDR3 DNA sequence: TGTGCCAGCAGTAGACCGGGTCTAGCCAAAAACATTCAGTACTTC. Translated: CASSRPGLAKNIQYF.

This clonotype has just a few counts. J is TRBJ2-1 and V is TRBV20-1, with TRBD1 matching over 7 bases. Germline V gene lookup returns CDR1 DFQATT and CDR2 SNEGSKA (reference sequence). Trimming removed 5 bases from V and 6 bases from J; junction bases left unmatched: 7. CDR3 length: 13 residues. CDR3 sequence: CSAFRTGANEQFF. Here the CDR3 DNA reads TGCAGTGCTTTCCGGACAGGCGCCAATGAGCAGTTCTTC.

This clonotype was seen a single time. V is TRBV3-1 and J is TRBJ2-7, with D perhaps given as TRBD1 or TRBD2 (5 bases each). Germline CDR1 LGHDT, CDR2 YNNKEL (reference sequence). Trimming pared 1 base from V and 6 bases from J, leaving 10 bases between. This CDR3 is 13 amino acids long. The CDR3 coding sequence is TGTGCCAGCAGCCAAGTCGCAGGGACCGAGCAGTACTTC. It is translated as CASSQVAGTEQYF.